Listed below are T cell receptor beta chains from one sample, sequenced in a study of T cell responses to AZD1222 COVID-19 vaccine. Repertoires were generated with immunoSEQ multiplex PCR, while TCRdb's copy carries only in-frame clones and drops some. Found here are about 130,000 clones, approximately 88% of them singletons; the top ten hold about 4%. Here the sequenced sample was peripheral blood, taken on day 0 of AZD1222 vaccination. The receptors were sampled from an adult in good health. Both conserved end residues are part of each CDR3. The order of the fields is clone size, J gene, D gene, V gene, CDR3 DNA, CDR3 protein. D genes are given only for firm matches. Clone size is stated in some rows and not others, as once, few, many or a class when expanded.

-,TRBJ2-6,-,TRBV7-6,TGTGCCAGCAGCTTATTCGGGACGGACGCTTCCTCTGGGGCCAACGTCCTGACTTTC,CASSLFGTDASSGANVLTF
-,TRBJ1-3,-,TRBV6-6,TGTGCCAGCAGTTACTTACAACCTTCTGGAAACACCATATATTTT,CASSYLQPSGNTIYF
-,TRBJ1-1,TRBD1,TRBV27,TGTGCCAGCAGTAGGGACAGGGAGAACACTGAAGCTTTCTTT,CASSRDRENTEAFF
-,TRBJ1-6,-,TRBV5-1,TGCGCCAGCAGCTTGGCTGGCCCGGTCAATAATTCACCCCTCCACTTT,CASSLAGPVNNSPLHF
-,TRBJ2-1,-,TRBV27,TGTGCCAGCAGTCCACCTGGGGGCCTGAGCCACAATGAGCAGTTCTTC,CASSPPGGLSHNEQFF
-,TRBJ2-1,-,TRBV9,TGTGCCAGCAGCGTAGCTTGGACTTTCAACAATGAGCAGTTCTTC,CASSVAWTFNNEQFF
once,TRBJ2-3,TRBD2,TRBV19,TGTGCCAGTAGTAGACGGACTAGCGGACTCACAGATACGCAGTATTTT,CASSRRTSGLTDTQYF
once,TRBJ1-2,TRBD1,TRBV5-1,TGCGCCAGCAGCTTACCGGGACAGGGGGCGCGAGGCTACACCTTC,CASSLPGQGARGYTF
once,TRBJ2-5,-,TRBV19,TGTGCCAGTAGTCCGCGGCAGGGGGACTCGTCCCAAGAGACCCAGTACTTC,CASSPRQGDSSQETQYF
-,TRBJ2-3,-,TRBV9,TGTGCCAGCAGCGTCAGCCCTGTAAGCACAGATACGCAGTATTTT,CASSVSPVSTDTQYF
-,TRBJ1-1,-,TRBV10-1,TGCGCCAGCAGTGAGTACAAGGGTATGAACACTGAAGCTTTCTTT,CASSEYKGMNTEAFF
-,TRBJ1-2,-,TRBV5-1,TGCGCCAGCAGCGCTGGGCTTGACACCCCAGGCGCCTATGGCTACACCTTC,CASSAGLDTPGAYGYTF
few,TRBJ1-5,-,TRBV5-8,TGTGCCAGCAGCCTGAGAGGGGGAAATCAGCCCCAGCATTTT,CASSLRGGNQPQHF
-,TRBJ1-1,-,TRBV19,TGTGCCAGTAGTATAGTAGGACTTTCGAACACTGAAGCTTTCTTT,CASSIVGLSNTEAFF
-,TRBJ2-5,-,TRBV5-1,TGCGCCAGCAGCTTGGCCGGACGGGCCAGGACGGCGGAGACCCAGTACTTC,CASSLAGRARTAETQYF
-,TRBJ1-4,-,TRBV28,TGTGCCAGCAGTTTATCAGAGCAGCCTGGTGAAAAACTGTTTTTT,CASSLSEQPGEKLFF
once,TRBJ2-2,-,TRBV28,TGTGCCAGCACAGCCAGGCTATCGAACACCGGGGAGCTGTTTTTT,CASTARLSNTGELFF
-,TRBJ2-5,TRBD1,TRBV6-4,TGTGCCAGCAGTGACCCGCCTCAGGGGGCTGTGGGGGAGACCCAGTACTTC,CASSDPPQGAVGETQYF
-,TRBJ1-2,-,TRBV23-1,TGCGCCACCTTGGGAGGGTATGGCTACACCTTC,CATLGGYGYTF
-,TRBJ2-7,-,TRBV6-5,TGTGCCAGCAGCCCCCGGGTTGCAAATCCCTACGAGCAGTACTTC,CASSPRVANPYEQYF
-,TRBJ1-5,-,TRBV28,TGTGCCAGCAGTTCCTCCAGGGTTTCAAGACAGCCCCAGCATTTT,CASSSSRVSRQPQHF
once,TRBJ1-2,TRBD1,TRBV3-1/TRBV3-2,TGTGCCAGCAGCCAAGATCTCATGGGGACAGGAGGCTACACCTTC,CASSQDLMGTGGYTF
-,TRBJ1-2,-,TRBV2,TGTGCCAGCAGTGAAGCTTCAGGGACACTTAACTATGGCTACACCTTC,CASSEASGTLNYGYTF
-,TRBJ2-7,-,TRBV18,TGTGCCAGCTCTCGGGATGAGAACTACGAGCAGTACTTC,CASSRDENYEQYF
-,TRBJ1-5,-,TRBV2,TGTGCCAGCGGAGGCCAATATAGCAATCAGCCCCAGCATTTT,CASGGQYSNQPQHF
once,TRBJ1-6,TRBD1,TRBV5-1,TGCGCCAGCAGACCCGGGACAGGGGAAGCCTCACCCCTCCACTTT,CASRPGTGEASPLHF
-,TRBJ2-1,TRBD1,TRBV7-6,TGTGCCAGCAGCATCCAGACAGGGTTGAACTACAATGAGCAGTTCTTC,CASSIQTGLNYNEQFF
-,TRBJ2-1,TRBD1,TRBV19,TGTGCCAGTACCGGGACAGGACCCTACAATGAGCAGTTCTTC,CASTGTGPYNEQFF
-,TRBJ1-1,-,TRBV28,TGTGCCAGCAGGTCCCGTCCAATAAAGAACACTGAAGCTTTCTTT,CASRSRPIKNTEAFF
-,TRBJ1-4,-,TRBV3-1/TRBV3-2,TGTGCCAGCAGCCAAGGGGCCCTGGAGGGGGCAACTAATGAAAAACTGTTTTTT,CASSQGALEGATNEKLFF
-,TRBJ1-1,-,TRBV19,TGTGCCAGTAGTACCCTCGACAAGAACACTGAAGCTTTCTTT,CASSTLDKNTEAFF
-,TRBJ1-6,TRBD1,TRBV27,TGTGCCAGCAGCCTCACGAGACAGGGAAAATCACCCCTCCACTTT,CASSLTRQGKSPLHF
-,TRBJ1-5,-,TRBV20-1,TGCAGTGCTAGTCTTAGGGGACGAGAGCCCCAGCATTTT,CSASLRGREPQHF
-,TRBJ1-2,-,TRBV28,TGTGCCAGCAGTTTGTGGAAGAGCTATGGCTACACCTTC,CASSLWKSYGYTF
few,TRBJ2-5,-,TRBV27,TGTGCCAGCAGTTTAAGGCATCGGGAACTGTACTTC,CASSLRHRELYF
-,TRBJ2-5,-,TRBV7-8,TGTGCCAGCAGCTCGCACAGTCAAGAGACCCAGTACTTC,CASSSHSQETQYF
once,TRBJ2-2,-,TRBV25-1,TGTGCCAGCAGTGAGGTAGGGTACACCGGGGAGCTGTTTTTT,CASSEVGYTGELFF
-,TRBJ2-2,TRBD1,TRBV10-3,TGTGCCATCAGTGTAAAGGGGGCTGGTAACACCGGGGAGCTGTTTTTT,CAISVKGAGNTGELFF
-,TRBJ1-2,TRBD1,TRBV6-5,TGTGCCAGCAGTTACGCGACAGGGCAGGGCTATGGCTACACCTTC,CASSYATGQGYGYTF
-,TRBJ1-6,-,TRBV19,TGTGCCAGTAGTAAGCAGGCTAATTCACCCCTCCACTTT,CASSKQANSPLHF
-,TRBJ2-1,-,TRBV19,TGTGCCAGTAGTATAACGGGGGTCTACAATGAGCAGTTCTTC,CASSITGVYNEQFF
-,TRBJ1-6,-,TRBV6-1,TGTGCCAGCAGTGAATTGGGTCAGACAAATTCACCCCTCCACTTT,CASSELGQTNSPLHF
once,TRBJ2-7,-,TRBV10-1,TGCGCCAGCAGTGAGAAACGGGCTGAGGGCTACGAGCAGTACTTC,CASSEKRAEGYEQYF
-,TRBJ1-2,TRBD1,TRBV28,TGTGCCATCCCGGGACAGGCTTCCTATGGCTACACCTTC,CAIPGQASYGYTF
few,TRBJ2-7,-,TRBV5-6,TGTGCCAGCAGCCGCTTGGGGCAGGGGAGGTTGGACGAGCAGTACTTC,CASSRLGQGRLDEQYF
-,TRBJ2-5,-,TRBV18,TGTGCCAGCTCACCAGGGCTGGCGGAGACCCAGTACTTC,CASSPGLAETQYF
-,TRBJ1-6,TRBD1,TRBV10-3,TGTGCCATCAGTGGACAGGGGAATTCACCCCTCCACTTT,CAISGQGNSPLHF
-,TRBJ2-7,-,TRBV11-2,TGTGCCAGCAGCTTAGGCCCAGTAGGCGAGCAGTACTTC,CASSLGPVGEQYF
-,TRBJ1-6,-,TRBV4-1,TGCGCCAGCAGCCAGACGCGCTTCCCGGGGGATAATTCACCCCTCCACTTT,CASSQTRFPGDNSPLHF
-,TRBJ2-5,-,TRBV3-1/TRBV3-2,TGTGCCAGCAGCCACTGGGGAGCGGGTGGACCCACACAAGAGACCCAGTACTTC,CASSHWGAGGPTQETQYF
-,TRBJ1-4,-,TRBV29-1,TGCAGCGTTGAAGATCGAAGGGAAGGAATAGAAAAACTGTTTTTT,CSVEDRREGIEKLFF
-,TRBJ1-1,-,TRBV19,TGTGCCAGTAGCCCGGGACAATGGAACACTGAAGCTTTCTTT,CASSPGQWNTEAFF
once,TRBJ2-5,-,TRBV5-4,TGTGCCAGCAGCTTGAAGGCGAGCAAGACCCAGTACTTC,CASSLKASKTQYF
once,TRBJ1-1,-,TRBV3-1/TRBV3-2,TGTGCCAGCAGCCAGGGACCGTGGTTTGAAGCTTTCTTT,CASSQGPWFEAFF
-,TRBJ1-1,-,TRBV11-2,TGTGCCAGCAGCTTGGACTTTAGTAGAAACACTGAAGCTTTCTTT,CASSLDFSRNTEAFF
few,TRBJ1-1,-,TRBV2,TGTGCCAGCAGTGACAGAACGACTGAAGCTTTCTTT,CASSDRTTEAFF